The TCR beta chain under discussion was sequenced for a study of response to subunit inactivated influenza vaccine. Findings and caveats of the study: That few new T cells are recruited by each seasonal influenza vaccination was the authors' suggestion.

The length of the CDR3 is 17 residues. J gave up 1 base and V 4 bases, and 12 bases lay outside the gene matches. Germline V lookup: CDR1 SGHNT, CDR2 YYREEE (reference sequence). TCRdb reanalysed the RT-PCR reads using MiXCR and keeps one entry per CDR3 protein. The sample records about 780,000 distinct CDR3 sequences, less than 20% being singletons. A note on this clonotype: The antigen is unknown.

This chain joins TRBV5-4 and TRBJ2-3; 7 bases map to TRBD1. The starting material was PBMCs from blood, obtained 5 days after vaccination. The TCR originated in a man between 45 and 60 years old who received an inactivated influenza vaccine. In DNA form, the CDR3 reads TGTGCCAGCAGCAAACGAGGGGGCTCTCCGGGCACAGATACGCAGTATTTT. Translating it yields CASSKRGGSPGTDTQYF.